Listed below are T cell receptor beta chains from one sample, sequenced in a study of T cell responses to AZD1222 COVID-19 vaccine. Measured with immunoSEQ multiplex PCR; TCRdb has only the in-frame clones, and not every one. The repertoire holds 150,000 to 200,000 clones, with 90% to 95% as singletons. The sample consisted of peripheral blood, taken on day 0 of AZD1222 vaccination. The receptors come from an adult in good health. Both conserved end residues are part of each CDR3. A D gene is named only where the DNA matches it firmly. The size field is filled for only some rows; it gives once, few, many or a size class.

d_call | j_call | clone_size | v_call | cdr3_aa | cdr3_nt
TRBD2 | TRBJ2-1 | once | TRBV14 | CASSQGTSGRSPFF | TGTGCCAGCAGCCAAGGGACTAGCGGGAGGTCACCTTTCTTC
TRBD1 | TRBJ1-2 | NA | TRBV6-5 | CASSYSGQENYGYTF | TGTGCCAGCAGTTACTCGGGACAGGAAAACTATGGCTACACCTTC
TRBD1 | TRBJ1-1 | NA | TRBV28 | CASRIQGAKAEAFF | TGTGCCAGCAGGATACAGGGGGCGAAGGCTGAAGCTTTCTTT
TRBD2 | TRBJ2-1 | NA | TRBV30 | CAWNQAGGLQQFF | TGTGCCTGGAACCAAGCGGGAGGCCTACAGCAGTTCTTC
NA | TRBJ1-3 | once | TRBV6-1 | CASSEVWSSGNTIYF | TGTGCCAGCAGTGAAGTGTGGAGCTCTGGAAACACCATATATTTT
TRBD1 | TRBJ1-4 | NA | TRBV5-4 | CASSIGQGREKLFF | TGTGCCAGCAGCATCGGACAGGGCAGGGAAAAACTGTTTTTT
NA | TRBJ1-5 | NA | TRBV28 | CASSQVQGLSLNNQPQHF | TGTGCCAGCAGCCAAGTCCAGGGCCTGTCTTTAAACAATCAGCCCCAGCATTTT
NA | TRBJ2-3 | NA | TRBV28 | CASSSLTRADTQYF | TGTGCCAGCAGTTCCCTGACTCGGGCAGATACGCAGTATTTT
NA | TRBJ2-1 | NA | TRBV28 | CASSFRHEQFF | TGTGCCAGCAGTTTTAGGCATGAGCAGTTCTTC
TRBD2 | TRBJ2-1 | NA | TRBV9 | CASSVGGSDEQFF | TGTGCCAGCAGCGTAGGCGGGAGCGATGAGCAGTTCTTC
NA | TRBJ2-6 | NA | TRBV13 | CASSSAGSAGANVLTF | TGTGCCAGCAGCTCCGCGGGGTCCGCAGGGGCCAACGTCCTGACTTTC
NA | TRBJ1-4 | NA | TRBV27 | CASSFRDGKLFF | TGTGCCAGCAGTTTTAGGGATGGAAAACTGTTTTTT
TRBD2 | TRBJ2-3 | NA | TRBV7-9 | CASSLASGSTDTQYF | TGTGCCAGCAGCCTGGCTAGCGGGAGCACAGATACGCAGTATTTT
NA | TRBJ1-1 | NA | TRBV11-1 | CASSLGLNTEAFF | TGTGCCAGCAGCTTAGGCCTGAACACTGAAGCTTTCTTT
NA | TRBJ1-5 | NA | TRBV4-1 | CASSQVRRGQPQHF | TGCGCCAGCAGCCAAGTTCGACGGGGACAGCCCCAGCATTTT
NA | TRBJ2-1 | NA | TRBV4-2 | CASSQDLASGYNNEQFF | TGTGCCAGCAGCCAAGATCTAGCGAGCGGGTATAACAATGAGCAGTTCTTC
NA | TRBJ1-1 | NA | TRBV19 | CASSTRLGTEAFF | TGTGCCAGTAGTACGCGACTAGGCACTGAAGCTTTCTTT
NA | TRBJ2-1 | once | TRBV12-3/TRBV12-4 | CASSLVPYNEQFF | TGTGCCAGCAGTTTAGTACCATACAATGAGCAGTTCTTC
TRBD1 | TRBJ2-3 | NA | TRBV28 | CASGTENTDTQYF | TGTGCCAGCGGGACAGAGAACACAGATACGCAGTATTTT
NA | TRBJ1-5 | NA | TRBV5-6 | CASSRGGGASNQPQHF | TGTGCCAGCAGCCGGGGTGGTGGGGCGAGCAATCAGCCCCAGCATTTT
NA | TRBJ2-7 | NA | TRBV6-2/TRBV6-3 | CASSYSVRPYEQYF | TGTGCCAGCAGTTACTCAGTTCGTCCCTACGAGCAGTACTTC
NA | TRBJ1-1 | NA | TRBV7-3 | CASTSGPGNTEAFF | TGTGCCAGCACCTCCGGGCCCGGGAACACTGAAGCTTTCTTT
NA | TRBJ2-1 | NA | TRBV5-4 | CASSHNTGATNEQFF | TGTGCCAGCAGCCACAATACCGGAGCGACCAATGAGCAGTTCTTC
TRBD2 | TRBJ2-3 | NA | TRBV11-1 | CASSLADSGIATDTQYF | TGTGCCAGCAGCTTAGCTGACAGCGGGATTGCGACAGATACGCAGTATTTT
TRBD1 | TRBJ1-1 | NA | TRBV6-5 | CASSLGQGAAEAFF | TGTGCCAGCAGTTTAGGACAGGGGGCTGCTGAAGCTTTCTTT
TRBD1 | TRBJ2-3 | NA | TRBV28 | CASSLDRGIGTDTQYF | TGTGCCAGCAGTTTAGACAGGGGGATTGGCACAGATACGCAGTATTTT
TRBD1 | TRBJ1-2 | NA | TRBV9 | CASSVGTGDYGYTF | TGTGCCAGCAGCGTAGGGACAGGGGACTATGGCTACACCTTC
NA | TRBJ2-1 | NA | TRBV20-1 | CSASRAENSYNEQFF | TGCAGTGCTAGTCGAGCCGAAAACTCCTACAATGAGCAGTTCTTC
TRBD1 | TRBJ2-7 | NA | TRBV27 | CASSLHLSGTGLDEQYF | TGTGCCAGCAGTCTTCACCTCTCTGGGACAGGGTTGGACGAGCAGTACTTC
TRBD2 | TRBJ2-7 | NA | TRBV24-1 | CATSGTSGSFEQYF | TGTGCCACCAGTGGAACTAGCGGGAGTTTTGAGCAGTACTTC
TRBD1 | TRBJ2-7 | NA | TRBV7-2 | CASSFRGQIFYEQYF | TGTGCCAGCAGCTTTAGGGGACAGATATTCTACGAGCAGTACTTC
TRBD2 | TRBJ2-1 | NA | TRBV19 | CASSISPLAGSYNEQFF | TGTGCCAGTAGTATCTCTCCCCTAGCGGGCTCCTACAATGAGCAGTTCTTC
TRBD2 | TRBJ2-3 | once | TRBV5-6 | CASSLEGLAGSYTDTQYF | TGTGCCAGCAGCTTGGAAGGTCTAGCGGGGAGTTACACAGATACGCAGTATTTT
NA | TRBJ2-7 | NA | TRBV4-2 | CASSQDRASSYEQYF | TGTGCCAGCAGCCAAGACAGGGCAAGCTCCTACGAGCAGTACTTC
NA | TRBJ2-7 | NA | TRBV7-2 | CASSFSVTDYEQYF | TGTGCCAGCAGCTTTAGCGTAACCGACTACGAGCAGTACTTC
NA | TRBJ2-1 | NA | TRBV5-4 | CASSLAPNNEQFF | TGTGCCAGCAGCTTGGCCCCTAATAATGAGCAGTTCTTC
NA | TRBJ2-5 | NA | TRBV27 | CASSPERGETQYF | TGTGCCAGCAGTCCGGAGAGGGGAGAGACCCAGTACTTC
NA | TRBJ2-3 | NA | TRBV27 | CASSLLSTDTQYF | TGTGCCAGCAGCCTTCTTAGCACAGATACGCAGTATTTT
NA | TRBJ1-5 | NA | TRBV10-3 | CAIRGQGPGNQPQHF | TGTGCCATCAGGGGGCAGGGTCCCGGCAATCAGCCCCAGCATTTT
NA | TRBJ1-3 | NA | TRBV7-9 | CASTIGNTIYF | TGTGCCAGCACAATTGGAAACACCATATATTTT
NA | TRBJ2-6 | NA | TRBV5-4 | CASSPEISGANVLTF | TGTGCCAGCAGCCCCGAGATCTCTGGGGCCAACGTCCTGACTTTC
TRBD2 | TRBJ2-3 | NA | TRBV28 | CASSWTSGATDTQYF | TGTGCCAGCAGTTGGACTAGCGGAGCAACAGATACGCAGTATTTT
NA | TRBJ2-3 | NA | TRBV30 | CAWSVTRRTQTRTDTQYF | TGTGCCTGGAGTGTAACACGGAGAACTCAAACCCGCACAGATACGCAGTATTTT
TRBD2 | TRBJ2-2 | NA | TRBV6-5 | CASSYGTSETGELFF | TGTGCCAGCAGTTATGGGACTAGCGAAACCGGGGAGCTGTTTTTT
NA | TRBJ1-5 | NA | TRBV12-3/TRBV12-4 | CASSLDGNQPQHF | TGTGCCAGCAGTTTAGACGGGAATCAGCCCCAGCATTTT
NA | TRBJ2-7 | NA | TRBV27 | CASAPRTSYEQYF | TGTGCCAGCGCCCCCCGAACCTCCTACGAGCAGTACTTC
TRBD2 | TRBJ2-7 | NA | TRBV9 | CASSVDGTSGSEQYF | TGTGCCAGCAGCGTAGACGGGACTAGCGGGAGCGAGCAGTACTTC
TRBD1 | TRBJ1-5 | NA | TRBV19 | CASRPPGTGVQSNQPQHF | TGTGCCAGTCGACCGCCCGGGACAGGGGTACAGAGCAATCAGCCCCAGCATTTT
NA | TRBJ1-2 | NA | TRBV19 | CASSRGGAGGYGYTF | TGTGCCAGTAGTAGGGGAGGGGCTGGAGGCTATGGCTACACCTTC